The 19 T cell receptor beta chains below come from one sample, sequenced in a study of shared clonotypes between healthy human individuals. Assay: immunoSEQ multiplex PCR; the TCRdb copy retains only in-frame clones and omits some. Seen here are 1,500,000 or so clones, about 98.5% observed once, and the top ten hold around 0.33%. Material for sequencing was naive CD4+ T cells sorted from blood. Sample subset: CD45RA+ positively selected. These receptors all stem from a man in his thirties or forties in good health.

The chain employs TRBV19 and TRBJ1-1, with TRBD1 matching 8 bases. Looked up from germline, CDR1 is LNHDA and CDR2 is SQIVND (reference sequence). The CDR3 has 13 amino acids. The ends lost 9 bases at V and 1 base at J; junction bases unmatched: 4. CDR3 residues: CASGDRKNTEAFF. Written as DNA, the CDR3 is TGTGCCAGCGGGGACAGGAAGAACACTGAAGCTTTCTTT.

The chain has TRBV9 and TRBJ2-5; 10 bases align to TRBD1. V shed 3 bases, J shed 1 base, and the junction held 6 bases outside the gene matches. The length of the CDR3 is 16 residues. CDR1 and CDR2 (germline): SGDLS, YYNGEE. The CDR3 here is CASSGPGQGIQETQYF. CDR3 coding DNA: TGTGCCAGCAGCGGACCGGGACAGGGGATCCAAGAGACCCAGTACTTC.

The chain recombines TRBV9 with TRBJ1-5; D not resolved. V shed 4 bases and J shed 3 bases, with 14 bases lying between them. Germline assignment: CDR1 SGDLS and CDR2 YYNGEE. The CDR3 contains 15 residues. In DNA, the CDR3 is TGTGCCAGCAGCTTAACGGACGGCCCCAATCAGCCCCAGCATTTT. Its protein product is CASSLTDGPNQPQHF.

J is TRBJ2-3 and V is TRBV7-9; the match to TRBD2 covers 13 bases. The CDR3 contains 19 residues. The V gene's germline CDR1 is SEHNR and CDR2 FQNEAQ (reference sequence). Trimming removed 5 bases from V and 4 bases from J; junction bases left unmatched: 15. The CDR3 reads CASSQPLAGGVGGSDTQYF. CDR3 nucleotide sequence: TGTGCCAGCAGCCAACCACTAGCGGGAGGGGTAGGCGGCTCAGATACGCAGTATTTT.

The chain carries TRBV19 and TRBJ1-2, with D unresolved. This CDR3 spans 12 amino acids. The germline V and J ends were trimmed by 8 bases and 5 bases, with 12 bases remaining between them. Germline V lookup: CDR1 LNHDA, CDR2 SQIVND (reference sequence). The CDR3, as DNA: TGTGCCAGTTGGTCGGGGAGGTATGGCTACACCTTC. Translated: CASWSGRYGYTF.

This chain uses TRBV5-4 with TRBJ2-3, with 8 bases lining up with TRBD2. Per germline, CDR1 SGHNT and CDR2 YYREEE (reference sequence). The CDR3 is 16 amino acids. The ends lost 6 bases at V and 2 bases at J; junction bases unmatched: 11. The CDR3 DNA follows: TGTGCCAGCACTGATTCGGGAGGGCGAAACACAGATACGCAGTATTTT. Translation gives CASTDSGGRNTDTQYF.

V and J are TRBV2 and TRBJ2-2, with a weak D call TRBD2 (6 bases). The V gene's germline CDR1 is SNHLY and CDR2 FYNNEI. The CDR3 is 15 residues long. V lost 10 bases and J lost 0, with 15 bases in between. The CDR3 here is CATRGGTANTGELFF. As DNA, the CDR3 is TGTGCCACCCGGGGCGGGACTGCGAACACCGGGGAGCTGTTTTTT. Drawing the rest from reference TRBV2 and TRBJ2-2, the complete variable domain is EPEVTQTPSHQVTQMGQEVILRCVPISNHLYFYWYRQILGQKVEFLVSFYNNEISEKSEIFDDQFSVERPDGSNFTLKIRSTKLEDSAMYFCATRGGTANTGELFFGEGSRLTVL.

The chain uses TRBV5-1 and TRBJ2-5; unclear D gene. Germline CDR1 and CDR2: SGHRS and YFSETQ. The CDR3 contains 12 residues. The ends were cut back, 7 bases at V and 4 bases at J, with 11 bases in the middle. CDR3 residues: CASGPGLETQYF. The CDR3 bases are TGCGCCAGCGGCCCTGGGTTAGAGACCCAGTACTTC.

The chain employs TRBV6-1 and TRBJ2-7; D is uncertain. Trimming stripped 1 base from V and 3 bases from J, with 7 bases between. The CDR3 is made up of 13 amino acids. Germline V gives CDR1 MNHNS, CDR2 SASEGT. CDR3 nucleotide sequence: TGTGCCAGCAGTGAAGGTACTTACTACGAGCAGTACTTC. The encoded protein is CASSEGTYYEQYF.

The CDR3 nucleotides are TGTGCCAGCAGCTTCGGGGCCAACGTCCTGACTTTC. Translating it yields CASSFGANVLTF. J is TRBJ2-6 and V is TRBV7-9, with D unresolved. Trimming stripped 3 bases from V and 4 bases from J, with 1 base between. CDR1 SEHNR and CDR2 FQNEAQ come from the germline V gene (reference sequence). CDR3 length equals 12 residues.

The genes are TRBV30 and TRBJ2-2; no definite D call. The length of the CDR3 is 13 residues. Deletions cut 1 base from V and 6 bases from J, with 9 bases between. CDR1 is GTSNPN and CDR2 is SVGIG in the germline V gene (reference sequence). In DNA, the CDR3 is TGTGCCTGGAGTGAGAGGTTTTCCGGGGAGCTGTTTTTT. Translated, it gives CAWSERFSGELFF.

This clone is a singleton in its sample. The rearrangement joins TRBV9 to TRBJ2-1; 7 bases map to TRBD2. This CDR3 contains 16 residues. Looked up from germline, CDR1 is SGDLS and CDR2 is YYNGEE. The J segment lost 2 bases and the V segment lost 0 bases, leaving 5 bases of the junction unmatched. CDR3 DNA: TGTGCCAGCAGCGTAGGAGGGGCGGGGGCCTACAATGAGCAGTTCTTC. This translates into CASSVGGAGAYNEQFF. The full variable domain, with the rest looked up from reference TRBV9 and TRBJ2-1, is DSGVTQTPKHLITATGQRVTLRCSPRSGDLSVYWYQQSLDQGLQFLIQYYNGEERAKGNILERFSAQQFPDLHSELNLSSLELGDSALYFCASSVGGAGAYNEQFFGPGTRLTVL.

V is TRBV5-1 and J is TRBJ1-2; the match to TRBD1 covers 10 bases. The CDR3 is made up of 15 amino acids. Germline assignment: CDR1 SGHRS and CDR2 YFSETQ. V gave up 3 bases and J gave up 2 bases; unmatched junction bases: 4. CDR3 in amino acids: CASSSGDRGNYGYTF. CDR3 bases: TGCGCCAGCAGCTCCGGGGACAGGGGAAACTATGGCTACACCTTC.

This chain uses TRBV27 with TRBJ2-1; D not resolved. Trimming left V 6 bases short and J 4 bases short, with 19 bases between. Germline V lookup: CDR1 MNHEY, CDR2 SMNVEV (reference sequence). This CDR3 spans 16 amino acids. The CDR3 loop reads CASRSIRPSPYNEQFF. The CDR3 region has the DNA TGTGCCAGCAGATCCATCAGGCCTAGTCCGTACAATGAGCAGTTCTTC.

The chain recombines TRBV14 with TRBJ1-1; D unresolved. The germline V gene has CDR1 SGHDN and CDR2 FVKESK. The CDR3 is 13 residues long. Trimming cost V 3 bases and J 0 bases, with 5 bases left between them. The CDR3 nucleotides are TGTGCCAGCAGCCAGAAAATGAACACTGAAGCTTTCTTT. This codes for CASSQKMNTEAFF. Combining the CDR3 with reference TRBV14 and TRBJ1-1 gives the whole variable domain EAGVTQFPSHSVIEKGQTVTLRCDPISGHDNLYWYRRVMGKEIKFLLHFVKESKQDESGMPNNRFLAERTGGTYSTLKVQPAELEDSGVYFCASSQKMNTEAFFGQGTRLTVV.

The CDR3, as DNA: TGTGCCAGCAGTAAACGGACGGGGTACGAGCAGTACTTC. It encodes CASSKRTGYEQYF. The chain carries TRBV6-5 and TRBJ2-7; D may be TRBD2 (5 bases). Germline V gives CDR1 MNHEY, CDR2 SVGAGI. Trimming shortened V by 5 bases and J by 4 bases, and 12 bases separated the two germline ends. The CDR3 consists of 13 residues.

V usage is TRBV6-5 and J usage is TRBJ2-3; D is possibly TRBD2 (6 bases). The CDR3 length is 15 residues. Germline V lookup: CDR1 MNHEY, CDR2 SVGAGI. V lost 3 bases and J 1 base, leaving 11 bases between the germline ends. The DNA for the CDR3 is TGTGCCAGCAGTTATTTCGGGGAGGGCACAGATACGCAGTATTTT. This gives the protein CASSYFGEGTDTQYF.

The V and J genes are TRBV2 and TRBJ1-5; 9 bases are a match to TRBD1. Germline CDR1 is SNHLY and CDR2 is FYNNEI. The length of the CDR3 is 14 residues. The ends lost 6 bases at V and 4 bases at J; junction bases unmatched: 4. The CDR3 coding sequence is TGTGCCAGCAGCCGGGGACAGGGTAATCAGCCCCAGCATTTT. Protein sequence: CASSRGQGNQPQHF.

The V gene is TRBV6-1, the J gene TRBJ1-1; TRBD1 agrees at 7 bases. The germline V gene has CDR1 MNHNS and CDR2 SASEGT. The CDR3 contains 14 residues. V lost 2 bases to trimming and J lost 10 bases; unmatched junction nucleotides: 10. In nucleotides, the CDR3 is TGTGCCAGCAGTGAACCGCCAGGGGGGGGGCGAGCTTTCTTT. This sequence encodes CASSEPPGGGRAFF.